These 15 T cell receptor beta chains share one sample of origin, sequenced in a study of blood T cell repertoires in COVID-19. The protocol was immunoSEQ multiplex PCR, while the TCRdb copy is restricted to in-frame clones and leaves out a portion. The table shows hundreds of thousands of clones, with around 88% occurring only once. Source material: PBMCs or T cells enriched from blood (not recorded which). These receptor sequences come from a woman in her forties or fifties who had recovered from COVID-19.

This rearrangement joins TRBV5-1 to TRBJ2-7, with D unclear. CDR1 SGHRS and CDR2 YFSETQ come from the germline V gene. The CDR3 is made up of 14 amino acids. V gave up 4 bases and J gave up 1 base, with 12 bases separating them. Here the CDR3 DNA reads TGCGCCAGCAGCACGCGGTCATCTTCCTACGAGCAGTACTTC. It codes for CASSTRSSSYEQYF. Together with reference TRBV5-1 and TRBJ2-7, the CDR3 gives the full variable domain: KAGVTQTPRYLIKTRGQQVTLSCSPISGHRSVSWYQQTPGQGLQFLFEYFSETQRNKGNFPGRFSGRQFSNSRSEMNVSTLELGDSALYLCASSTRSSSYEQYFGPGTRLTVT.

The chain is built from TRBV20-1 and TRBJ1-2; D is ambiguous. This CDR3 contains 10 residues. V lost 4 bases to trimming and J lost 3 bases, with 3 bases between them. Germline V gene data show CDR1 as DFQATT and CDR2 as SNEGSKA (reference sequence). Written as DNA, the CDR3 is TGCAGTGCTAACTACTATGGCTACACCTTC. As protein: CSANYYGYTF.

The chain recombines TRBV30 with TRBJ2-7; the D gene is possibly TRBD2 (6 bases). The V and J ends lost 0 bases and 3 bases respectively, with 15 bases between them. Germline loops: CDR1 GTSNPN, CDR2 SVGIG (reference sequence). The CDR3 totals 15 residues. The DNA of the CDR3 is TGTGCCTGGAGTGTATCCGGGGGAAATAGCTACGAGCAGTACTTC. As protein: CAWSVSGGNSYEQYF.

The CDR3 protein is CASSFASGGTSPLHF. In nucleotides, the CDR3 is TGTGCCAGCAGCTTCGCTTCAGGGGGGACTTCACCCCTCCACTTT. V usage is TRBV7-2 and J usage is TRBJ1-6; 7 nucleotides align to TRBD1. Germline CDR1 reads SGHTA; CDR2 reads FQGNSA. V dropped 3 bases and J dropped 9; count of bases not matched to a gene: 8. The CDR3 spans 15 residues. The full variable domain, completed using reference TRBV7-2 and TRBJ1-6, is GAGVSQSPSNKVTEKGKDVELRCDPISGHTALYWYRQSLGQGLEFLIYFQGNSAPDKSGLPSDRFSAERTGGSVSTLTIQRTQQEDSAVYLCASSFASGGTSPLHFGNGTRLTVT.

The chain uses TRBV7-2 and TRBJ1-4; possibly TRBD1 for D (6 bases). The CDR3 loop spans 15 amino acids. V was clipped by 6 bases and J by 3 bases, with 14 bases between them. Germline V gene data show CDR1 as SGHTA and CDR2 as FQGNSA. Written as DNA, the CDR3 is TGTGCCAGCAGGCCAAACAGGGTGGCTAATGAAAAACTGTTTTTT. Residues: CASRPNRVANEKLFF.

The DNA of the CDR3 is TGTGCCAGCAGCTTGCAGGGAGGCTCCGGGGAGCTGTTTTTT. It specifies CASSLQGGSGELFF. V gene TRBV5-4 combines with J gene TRBJ2-2; D is perhaps TRBD2 (6 bases). Germline CDR1 SGHNT, CDR2 YYREEE (reference sequence). V shed 1 base and J shed 6 bases, with 10 bases lying between them. CDR3 size: 14 residues.

The rearrangement joins TRBV7-9 to TRBJ2-7; D possibly corresponds to TRBD1 (6 bases). Germline V CDR1 and CDR2: SEHNR, FQNEAQ (reference sequence). The CDR3 is 13 residues long. Between the trimmed V and J ends, which lost 6 bases and 2 bases, there was a span of 11 bases. DNA of the CDR3: TGTGCCAGCAGTTCCGGGACAACCTACGAGCAGTACTTC. Residues: CASSSGTTYEQYF.

The J gene is TRBJ1-4, the V gene TRBV29-1; D might be TRBD1 (6 bases). The CDR3 length is 13 residues. Germline V lookup: CDR1 SQVTM, CDR2 ANQGSEA. V lost 6 bases and J 4 bases, leaving 12 bases between the germline ends. The DNA for the CDR3 is TGCAGCGTCCGAGGGGGTCTTAATGAAAAACTGTTTTTT. This codes for CSVRGGLNEKLFF.

This clone has just one count. This chain uses TRBV7-2 with TRBJ2-1, with 7 bases that match TRBD2. V shed 6 bases and J 2 bases; nucleotides not matched to a gene: 7. The CDR3 is 15 residues long. Per germline, CDR1 SGHTA and CDR2 FQGNSA. In DNA form, the CDR3 reads TGTGCCAGCAGTTCGCGGGGGACGACCTACAATGAGCAGTTCTTC. Its translation is CASSSRGTTYNEQFF.

This chain connects TRBV6-1 to TRBJ1-2; a possible D gene is TRBD1 (5 bases). CDR1 and CDR2 (germline): MNHNS, SASEGT. Trimming left V 0 bases short and J 8 bases short, with 13 bases between. The CDR3 is 14 residues long. The CDR3 DNA follows: TGTGCCAGCAGTGAAGCCGCAGGGCCCCGGGGCTACACCTTC. Translation: CASSEAAGPRGYTF.

The chain couples TRBV5-6 to TRBJ1-2, with 9 nucleotides matching TRBD1. The junction had 7 bases not matched to a gene; V was cut back by 3 bases and J by 4 bases. This CDR3 is 15 amino acids long. CDR1 and CDR2 (germline): SGHDT, YYEEEE. The CDR3 sequence is CASSWNGQGIYGYTF. CDR3 DNA: TGTGCCAGCAGCTGGAACGGACAGGGGATCTATGGCTACACCTTC.

The chain links TRBV7-9 to TRBJ1-4; 9 positions agree with TRBD1. CDR3 size: 16 residues. V dropped 5 bases and J dropped 5; count of bases not matched to a gene: 9. Germline CDR1 is SEHNR and CDR2 is FQNEAQ (reference sequence). CDR3 DNA sequence: TGTGCCAGCAGCGTCCGGGACAGGGTCTTGAATGAAAAACTGTTTTTT. Its protein is CASSVRDRVLNEKLFF.

Comment on this clone: The junction differs from germline at one of its ends, possibly a read error. This chain connects TRBV15 to TRBJ2-7, with 8 positions matching TRBD1. The CDR3 runs to 12 residues. CDR1 is LNHNV and CDR2 is YYDKDF in the germline V gene (reference sequence). The CDR3 region has the DNA TGTGCCACCAGCAGAGCCGGACCGGGACAGGAGTTC. It translates to CATSRAGPGQEF.

The rearrangement links TRBV7-2 to TRBJ1-5; no definite D call. CDR3 size: 13 residues. Germline CDR1 and CDR2: SGHTA and FQGNSA. Trimming pared 1 base from V and 4 bases from J, leaving 5 bases between. The CDR3 region has the DNA TGTGCCAGCAGCTTAGAACGGAATCAGCCCCAGCATTTT. Translating it yields CASSLERNQPQHF. The whole variable domain, filled in from reference TRBV7-2 and TRBJ1-5, reads GAGVSQSPSNKVTEKGKDVELRCDPISGHTALYWYRQSLGQGLEFLIYFQGNSAPDKSGLPSDRFSAERTGGSVSTLTIQRTQQEDSAVYLCASSLERNQPQHFGDGTRLSIL.

The sample holds a few counts of this clone. The V gene is TRBV6-2 or TRBV6-3, the J gene TRBJ2-7; 9 bases fit TRBD1. Looked up from germline, CDR1 is MNHEY and CDR2 is SVGEGT. The V gene end was trimmed by 4 bases and the J gene end by 4 bases; junction bases not matched to a gene: 11. The CDR3 runs 16 residues. The CDR3 DNA reads TGTGCCAGCAGTTCGCCGGGACAGGGAAAGTTATACGAGCAGTACTTC. Protein product: CASSSPGQGKLYEQYF.